The T cell receptor (beta chain) described here comes from a study of T cell clonality in common variable immunodeficiency (dated by TCRdb to the mid-2010s). The full study reports these points: Fewer TCRbeta clones were shared among CVID subjects than among healthy controls (p < 0.0001). Despite equal DNA input, controls averaged about 81,820 unique sequences per sample versus about 32,000 in CVID samples. CVID TCRbeta sequences were reported to have fewer deletions and N-nucleotide insertions and to lack highly modified clones with 13 or more V deletions. Correlations of repertoire features with clinical complications were constrained by heterogeneity among patients within the CVID cohort. TCRbeta clonality was higher in CVID subjects than in healthy controls (t-test p = 0.018), and the increase was most characteristic of about a third of subjects. According to the authors, figuring out what caused the increased clonality in CVID would require sequencing the repertoires of T cell subpopulations.

Ends trimmed: V by 4 bases, J by 3 bases; bases unmatched to a gene: 8. The CDR3 runs 15 residues from the cysteine to the phenylalanine. The DNA shown is the part of the CDR3 that was read: 36 bases, in frame from base 1. The CDR1 and CDR2 encoded by the germline V gene are MNHNS and SASEGT. Both CVID patients and healthy controls were predominantly of Caucasian heritage. From each donor, about 5 to 8 ml of heparinized peripheral whole blood was collected. Genomic DNA from adults with common variable immune deficiency (CVID) and from healthy adult controls was used to sequence TCRbeta CDR3 repertoires. A total of some 22 healthy adult volunteers (about 12 female and ten or so male; age range about 20 to 70 years, mean age 34) were included in the control group. Diluted blood was density-centrifuged over Hypaque 1077 or Ficoll-Paque to isolate peripheral blood mononuclear cells. Genomic DNA was obtained from unsorted mononuclear cells through either Qiagen column purification or a centrifugation-based method.

Equivalent amounts of genomic DNA from CVID and control samples were used as sequencing input. For every sample, a 60 bp segment covering the rearranged TCRbeta CDR3 region was amplified and then sequenced. The immunoSEQ assay, a bias-corrected multiplex PCR with high-throughput sequencing, was employed for TCRbeta amplification. In the original analysis: Each unique nucleotide sequence was treated as a clone and annotated with V, D and J genes, copy number and frequency. Sequences were labeled productive if in frame, and non-productive if out of frame or containing stop codons. Clonality was calculated from Shannon's entropy as previously described. The predicted amino acid sequences of productive clones were used to derive mean CDR3 Kyte-Doolittle hydropathy. Hierarchical clustering of scaled V gene usage was performed with the R hclust function using Manhattan distance and complete linkage. Sharing of clones by CDR3 amino acid sequence was evaluated through resampling of 12 repertoires per group over 100 rounds. The repertoires were searched for approximately 73 published EBV-specific and some 250 published CMV-specific TCRbeta sequences. A couple of CVID samples that yielded fewer than 10,000 sequences were excluded from the analysis, so approximately 38 CVID repertoires were retained. TCRdb mirrors the immuneACCESS table, restricted to in-frame sequences. Some clones are absent from its copies; in checked studies, under half trace to an unresolved V gene, and the reason for the others is unknown. V and J calls and clone size follow that table, whereas D and trimming were derived from the DNA. The table shows 50,000 to 65,000 clones here, with no singletons. The ten most abundant clones make up roughly 1.5% of the sample.

In this sample, this clone turned up many times. The clone's antigen remains unknown. With the read ending 3 residues before the CDR3 end, the germline J gene is used to fill in that end. In this chain, TRBV6-1 is recombined with TRBJ2-7; 8 of the junction bases match TRBD2. This clonotype was obtained from a person aged 18 to 75 in good health. The source material was peripheral blood mononuclear cells. The DNA read from the CDR3 is TGTGCCAGCAGTGCAGAAAGCGGGAGAGACTACGAG. Its protein is CASSAESGRDYE. The full CDR3 sequence reads CASSAESGRDYEQYF.